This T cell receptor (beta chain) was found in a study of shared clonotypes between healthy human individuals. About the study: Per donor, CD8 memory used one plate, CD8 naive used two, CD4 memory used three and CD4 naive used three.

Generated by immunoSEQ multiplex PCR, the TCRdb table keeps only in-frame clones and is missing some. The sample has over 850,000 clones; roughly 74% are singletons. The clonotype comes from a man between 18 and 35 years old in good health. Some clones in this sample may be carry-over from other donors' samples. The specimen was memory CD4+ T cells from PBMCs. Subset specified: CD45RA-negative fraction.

Written as DNA, the CDR3 is TGTGCCTGGAGTGGCGGACAGGGGCCCTACAATGAGCAGTTCTTC. This codes for CAWSGGQGPYNEQFF. The chain combines TRBV30 with TRBJ2-1; 9 bases match TRBD1. Germline V lookup: CDR1 GTSNPN, CDR2 SVGIG (reference sequence). V shed 1 base, J shed 2 bases, and the junction held 3 bases outside the gene matches. The CDR3 sequence is 15 residues long.